This is a list of T cell receptor beta chains from one sample in a study of T cells in Graves' hyperthyroidism and ophthalmopathy. MiXCR, run by TCRdb on the multiplex PCR reads, gives a single entry per CDR3 protein. The sample lists about 420,000 distinct CDR3 sequences, about 15% occurring once. Sequenced input: blood. These receptor sequences come from a woman aged 18-30 years with Graves' hyperthyroidism. CDR3s leave out the opening cysteine and the closing phenylalanine or tryptophan.

J gene: TRBJ2-2; V gene: TRBV2; CDR3 protein: ASKEGSTLTGELF
J gene: TRBJ2-1; V gene: TRBV14; CDR3 protein: ASSPGINSNEQF
J gene: TRBJ2-2; V gene: TRBV18; CDR3 protein: ASSSREATNTGELF
J gene: TRBJ2-2; V gene: TRBV12-3/TRBV12-4; CDR3 protein: ASSLKAGPGELF
J gene: TRBJ2-7; V gene: TRBV29-1; CDR3 protein: SVGYNEQY
J gene: TRBJ2-7; V gene: TRBV6-5; CDR3 protein: ASSYTGDGEQQY
J gene: TRBJ2-5; V gene: TRBV5-1; CDR3 protein: ASSLGGLRETQY
J gene: TRBJ2-1; V gene: TRBV9; CDR3 protein: ASSVSERTPYNEQF
J gene: TRBJ2-7; V gene: TRBV28; CDR3 protein: ASSLRGFKQY
J gene: TRBJ1-2; V gene: TRBV7-9; CDR3 protein: ASSLLGQGARVGYT
J gene: TRBJ2-7; V gene: TRBV5-4; CDR3 protein: ASSLGTGAQSYEQY
J gene: TRBJ1-5; V gene: TRBV20-1; CDR3 protein: SARAGTGSDQPQH
J gene: TRBJ2-1; V gene: TRBV7-3; CDR3 protein: ASSRLEASYNEQF
J gene: TRBJ2-7; V gene: TRBV15; CDR3 protein: ATSKGRGANEQY
J gene: TRBJ2-7; V gene: TRBV12-5; CDR3 protein: ASGFLLSQNERNEQY
J gene: TRBJ2-1; V gene: TRBV5-1; CDR3 protein: ASSPTGLTYNEQF
J gene: TRBJ2-7; V gene: TRBV7-9; CDR3 protein: ASNDYLSSYEQY
J gene: TRBJ1-4; V gene: TRBV27; CDR3 protein: ASSLAGVDEKLF
J gene: TRBJ1-1; V gene: TRBV4-1; CDR3 protein: ASSQSGGGATEAF
J gene: TRBJ1-5; V gene: TRBV19; CDR3 protein: ASTRQGGDQPQH
J gene: TRBJ1-5; V gene: TRBV12-3/TRBV12-4; CDR3 protein: ASSPRADHSNQPQH
J gene: TRBJ1-2; V gene: TRBV6-1; CDR3 protein: ASRRQGASNYGYT
J gene: TRBJ1-1; V gene: TRBV12-3/TRBV12-4; CDR3 protein: ASSFWDKREAF
J gene: TRBJ1-1; V gene: TRBV7-9; CDR3 protein: ASSGGGRMNTEAF
J gene: TRBJ2-1; V gene: TRBV7-9; CDR3 protein: ASSPYAGAHNEQF
J gene: TRBJ2-3; V gene: TRBV6-1; CDR3 protein: ASSYPGASTDTQY
J gene: TRBJ2-2; V gene: TRBV12-3/TRBV12-4; CDR3 protein: ASSFSGSTGELF
J gene: TRBJ2-1; V gene: TRBV18; CDR3 protein: ASSRLGAGNEQF
J gene: TRBJ2-2; V gene: TRBV28; CDR3 protein: ASSRVTGATGELF
J gene: TRBJ2-1; V gene: TRBV20-1; CDR3 protein: SAREGSSGRAGEQF
J gene: TRBJ2-7; V gene: TRBV12-3/TRBV12-4; CDR3 protein: ASSLGGNYEQY
J gene: TRBJ1-6; V gene: TRBV28; CDR3 protein: ASNTGQVALH
J gene: TRBJ1-1; V gene: TRBV7-9; CDR3 protein: ASSPRQGNWRDTEAF
J gene: TRBJ1-3; V gene: TRBV13; CDR3 protein: ASSRLGQGFGNTIY
J gene: TRBJ1-1; V gene: TRBV4-1; CDR3 protein: ASSHTDRGLMGAF
J gene: TRBJ2-1; V gene: TRBV2; CDR3 protein: AKWDSTYNEQF
J gene: TRBJ2-1; V gene: TRBV3-1; CDR3 protein: ASSQEGGLFYNEQF
J gene: TRBJ2-1; V gene: TRBV20-1; CDR3 protein: SAGTSGGDEQF
J gene: TRBJ2-7; V gene: TRBV18; CDR3 protein: ASPSGGTARRSSYEQY
J gene: TRBJ2-1; V gene: TRBV5-1; CDR3 protein: ASSPVASPLNEQF
J gene: TRBJ1-2; V gene: TRBV2; CDR3 protein: ASQLREDYGYT
J gene: TRBJ2-5; V gene: TRBV29-1; CDR3 protein: SVVGSPYQETQY